The clone carrying this TCR beta chain was counted a few times. Authors' processing steps: The authors estimated nucleated cell counts from reference gene primer amplification. Assay: immunoSEQ multiplex PCR; the TCRdb copy retains only in-frame clones and omits some. The DNA gave D and trimming, while V, J and clone size come from that table. The sample shows 150,000 to 200,000 clones, about 88% of them seen only once. Germline V gene lookup returns CDR1 SEHNR and CDR2 FQNEAQ (reference sequence). The CDR3 extends over 16 amino acids. V dropped 1 base and J dropped 0 bases, with 10 bases sitting between them. This specimen comes from a study of blood T cell repertoires in COVID-19. As for the study in general: The origin of the acute and convalescent COVID-19 samples was the United States, Italy and Spain. Sources were T cells, B-cell-depleted T cells, or PBMCs; the material itself was cDNA or gDNA.

This receptor was identified in a man in his sixties with acute or convalescent COVID-19. Sequenced sample: peripheral blood. The rearrangement uses TRBV7-9 and TRBJ2-1; D perhaps matches TRBD2 (5 bases). DNA of the CDR3: TGTGCCAGCAGCTTAGTAGGAGGAAGCTCCTACAATGAGCAGTTCTTC. It translates to CASSLVGGSSYNEQFF.